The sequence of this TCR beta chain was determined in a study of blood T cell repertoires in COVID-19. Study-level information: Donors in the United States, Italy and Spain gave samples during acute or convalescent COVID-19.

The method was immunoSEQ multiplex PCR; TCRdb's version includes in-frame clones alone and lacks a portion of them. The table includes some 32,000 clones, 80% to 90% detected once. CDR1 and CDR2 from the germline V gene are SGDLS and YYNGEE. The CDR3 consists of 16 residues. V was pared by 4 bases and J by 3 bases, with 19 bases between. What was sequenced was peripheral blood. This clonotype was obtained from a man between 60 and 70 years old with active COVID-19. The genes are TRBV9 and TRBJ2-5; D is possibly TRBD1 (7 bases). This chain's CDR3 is CASSSPRGRGEETQYF. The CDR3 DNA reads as TGTGCCAGCAGCTCCCCGCGCGGCAGGGGGGAAGAGACCCAGTACTTC.